The present entry profiles one TCR beta chain with its context. The data stem from a study of control samples from healthy donors and cancer patients. Sequencing was performed with immunoSEQ multiplex PCR; in TCRdb, only in-frame clones are kept and a portion is missing. Among more than 85,000 clones listed, approximately 87% were seen once. Germline assignment: CDR1 SGHRS and CDR2 YFSETQ. The V end was cut by 6 bases, the J end by 3 bases, with 24 bases between. The CDR3 runs to 18 residues. This chain links TRBV5-1 with TRBJ2-2; possible D gene TRBD2, 5 bases. What was sequenced was PBMCs. The origin of this receptor is a woman aged 60-75 years with lung cancer. Written as DNA, the CDR3 is TGCGCCAGCACCCAGGCCAACGCGGCCATCGGGGACACCGGGGAGCTGTTTTTT. Protein product: CASTQANAAIGDTGELFF.